These T cell receptor beta chains were read from a single sample in a study of T cell responses to AZD1222 COVID-19 vaccine. Assay: immunoSEQ multiplex PCR; the TCRdb copy retains only in-frame clones and omits some. The sample includes about 100,000 clones, roughly nine tenths of them seen just once. Source: peripheral blood, taken on day 0 of AZD1222 vaccination. The receptors were gathered from an adult in good health. Each CDR3 is given with its conserved first and last residue. Each record gives: D gene, J gene, V gene, clone size, CDR3 protein, CDR3 DNA. A D gene is named only where the DNA matches it firmly. Only part of the rows carry a size: once, few, many, or a class if the clone is expanded.

D gene: -
J gene: TRBJ1-6
V gene: TRBV5-1
clone size: -
CDR3 protein: CASSLSRKNSPLHF
CDR3 DNA: TGCGCCAGCAGCTTGAGTAGGAAGAATTCACCCCTCCACTTT

D gene: -
J gene: TRBJ2-2
V gene: TRBV7-3
clone size: -
CDR3 protein: CASSFHLDTGELFF
CDR3 DNA: TGTGCCAGCAGCTTCCACTTGGACACCGGGGAGCTGTTTTTT

D gene: -
J gene: TRBJ2-3
V gene: TRBV27
clone size: -
CDR3 protein: CASSPLGGRKLVDTQYF
CDR3 DNA: TGTGCCAGCAGCCCCCTAGGGGGGAGGAAGTTAGTTGATACGCAGTATTTT

D gene: TRBD1
J gene: TRBJ2-5
V gene: TRBV7-3
clone size: -
CDR3 protein: CASSPGTGEETQYF
CDR3 DNA: TGTGCCAGCAGCCCCGGGACAGGGGAAGAGACCCAGTACTTC

D gene: -
J gene: TRBJ2-1
V gene: TRBV6-5
clone size: -
CDR3 protein: CASRADSYNEQFF
CDR3 DNA: TGTGCCAGCAGGGCGGACTCCTACAATGAGCAGTTCTTC

D gene: -
J gene: TRBJ1-5
V gene: TRBV6-2/TRBV6-3
clone size: -
CDR3 protein: CASSLPQGQQPQHF
CDR3 DNA: TGTGCCAGCAGTTTACCACAGGGTCAGCAGCCCCAGCATTTT

D gene: -
J gene: TRBJ2-3
V gene: TRBV5-1
clone size: -
CDR3 protein: CASSLNYGDTQYF
CDR3 DNA: TGCGCCAGCAGCTTGAATTACGGAGATACGCAGTATTTT

D gene: TRBD2
J gene: TRBJ2-1
V gene: TRBV28
clone size: -
CDR3 protein: CASSFSGRYNEQFF
CDR3 DNA: TGTGCCAGCAGTTTTAGCGGGCGATACAATGAGCAGTTCTTC

D gene: -
J gene: TRBJ2-1
V gene: TRBV15
clone size: -
CDR3 protein: CATSVTGSRVYNEQFF
CDR3 DNA: TGTGCCACCAGTGTCACAGGCAGCCGGGTCTACAATGAGCAGTTCTTC

D gene: TRBD1
J gene: TRBJ1-2
V gene: TRBV7-9
clone size: -
CDR3 protein: CAIRTGAGYGYTF
CDR3 DNA: TGTGCCATTCGGACAGGGGCGGGATATGGCTACACCTTC

D gene: TRBD2
J gene: TRBJ2-3
V gene: TRBV18
clone size: -
CDR3 protein: CASSPTAGLRTDTQYF
CDR3 DNA: TGTGCCAGCTCACCTACAGCGGGACTACGCACAGATACGCAGTATTTT

D gene: -
J gene: TRBJ1-1
V gene: TRBV18
clone size: -
CDR3 protein: CASSEPGYAEAFF
CDR3 DNA: TGTGCCAGCTCGGAGCCGGGGTACGCTGAAGCTTTCTTT

D gene: TRBD1
J gene: TRBJ1-5
V gene: TRBV18
clone size: -
CDR3 protein: CASSPLSGTGGNQPQHF
CDR3 DNA: TGTGCCAGCTCACCACTCTCCGGGACAGGGGGAAATCAGCCCCAGCATTTT

D gene: -
J gene: TRBJ1-3
V gene: TRBV19
clone size: -
CDR3 protein: CASSGRATGNTIYF
CDR3 DNA: TGTGCCAGTAGTGGAAGGGCGACTGGAAACACCATATATTTT

D gene: TRBD2
J gene: TRBJ2-1
V gene: TRBV5-4
clone size: -
CDR3 protein: CASSLASSGTVYNEQFF
CDR3 DNA: TGTGCCAGCAGCTTGGCGTCTAGCGGGACCGTTTACAATGAGCAGTTCTTC

D gene: -
J gene: TRBJ2-7
V gene: TRBV7-8
clone size: -
CDR3 protein: CASSLVLGAGAYEQYF
CDR3 DNA: TGTGCCAGCAGCTTAGTGTTGGGTGCGGGGGCATACGAGCAGTACTTC

D gene: -
J gene: TRBJ1-5
V gene: TRBV27
clone size: -
CDR3 protein: CASRESGGRQPQHF
CDR3 DNA: TGTGCCAGCAGAGAATCTGGGGGCAGACAGCCCCAGCATTTT

D gene: TRBD1
J gene: TRBJ2-7
V gene: TRBV18
clone size: few
CDR3 protein: CASSPQTGTGSYEQYF
CDR3 DNA: TGTGCCAGCTCACCACAGACCGGGACAGGGTCCTACGAGCAGTACTTC

D gene: -
J gene: TRBJ2-7
V gene: TRBV19
clone size: -
CDR3 protein: CASSMGRLREQYF
CDR3 DNA: TGTGCCAGTAGTATGGGTCGGCTGAGGGAGCAGTACTTC

D gene: TRBD2
J gene: TRBJ2-3
V gene: TRBV11-2
clone size: once
CDR3 protein: CASSLGGTSGRVTQYF
CDR3 DNA: TGTGCCAGCAGCTTAGGAGGGACTAGCGGGAGAGTAACGCAGTATTTT

D gene: -
J gene: TRBJ2-3
V gene: TRBV19
clone size: -
CDR3 protein: CASSRQVGSSTDTQYF
CDR3 DNA: TGTGCCAGTAGTAGACAGGTGGGATCTAGCACAGATACGCAGTATTTT

D gene: TRBD1
J gene: TRBJ2-2
V gene: TRBV5-1
clone size: -
CDR3 protein: CASSFLAGGAGELFF
CDR3 DNA: TGCGCCAGCAGCTTCCTCGCAGGGGGCGCCGGGGAGCTGTTTTTT

D gene: -
J gene: TRBJ1-1
V gene: TRBV18
clone size: -
CDR3 protein: CASSPKDRNTEAFF
CDR3 DNA: TGTGCCAGCTCACCCAAGGACAGGAACACTGAAGCTTTCTTT

D gene: -
J gene: TRBJ1-2
V gene: TRBV12-5
clone size: -
CDR3 protein: CASGSTPGARKYGYTF
CDR3 DNA: TGTGCTAGTGGTTCGACCCCCGGGGCCAGGAAATATGGCTACACCTTC

D gene: -
J gene: TRBJ2-7
V gene: TRBV9
clone size: -
CDR3 protein: CASSVGRVGSHEQYF
CDR3 DNA: TGTGCCAGCAGCGTAGGCAGGGTAGGTTCCCACGAGCAGTACTTC

D gene: TRBD2
J gene: TRBJ2-1
V gene: TRBV4-3
clone size: -
CDR3 protein: CASSQALAGEVYARDEQFF
CDR3 DNA: TGCGCCAGCAGCCAGGCTCTAGCGGGAGAGGTTTACGCGCGAGATGAGCAGTTCTTC

D gene: TRBD2
J gene: TRBJ2-1
V gene: TRBV4-3
clone size: -
CDR3 protein: CASSQDLMAGGHNEQFF
CDR3 DNA: TGCGCCAGCAGCCAAGATCTAATGGCGGGAGGGCACAATGAGCAGTTCTTC

D gene: -
J gene: TRBJ1-2
V gene: TRBV5-1
clone size: -
CDR3 protein: CASSLVLGALGYTF
CDR3 DNA: TGCGCCAGCAGCTTGGTGTTGGGGGCGCTCGGCTACACCTTC

D gene: -
J gene: TRBJ2-3
V gene: TRBV19
clone size: few
CDR3 protein: CASSRGFGDTQYF
CDR3 DNA: TGTGCCAGTAGTCGGGGCTTTGGGGATACGCAGTATTTT

D gene: -
J gene: TRBJ1-3
V gene: TRBV6-2/TRBV6-3
clone size: -
CDR3 protein: CASGRGWRGNTIYF
CDR3 DNA: TGTGCCAGCGGCCGGGGATGGCGAGGAAACACCATATATTTT

D gene: -
J gene: TRBJ1-5
V gene: TRBV19
clone size: -
CDR3 protein: CASSIRVSGPQPQHF
CDR3 DNA: TGTGCCAGTAGTATCAGGGTATCGGGGCCTCAGCCCCAGCATTTT

D gene: -
J gene: TRBJ2-7
V gene: TRBV5-6
clone size: -
CDR3 protein: CASSSGIQNYEQYF
CDR3 DNA: TGTGCCAGCAGCTCCGGGATCCAGAACTACGAGCAGTACTTC

D gene: -
J gene: TRBJ1-1
V gene: TRBV3-1/TRBV3-2
clone size: once
CDR3 protein: CASSRWTANTEAFF
CDR3 DNA: TGTGCCAGCAGCCGATGGACAGCCAACACTGAAGCTTTCTTT

D gene: TRBD2
J gene: TRBJ2-7
V gene: TRBV5-6
clone size: -
CDR3 protein: CASSLGLAGVGEQYF
CDR3 DNA: TGTGCCAGCAGTCTCGGACTAGCGGGAGTAGGGGAGCAGTACTTC

D gene: -
J gene: TRBJ2-5
V gene: TRBV5-8
clone size: -
CDR3 protein: CASSLETQYF
CDR3 DNA: TGTGCCAGCAGCTTAGAGACCCAGTACTTC

D gene: -
J gene: TRBJ1-4
V gene: TRBV7-9
clone size: -
CDR3 protein: CASSFLATNEKLFF
CDR3 DNA: TGTGCCAGCAGCTTCCTAGCAACTAATGAAAAACTGTTTTTT

D gene: TRBD2
J gene: TRBJ2-2
V gene: TRBV7-3
clone size: -
CDR3 protein: CASSPTSGGTGELFF
CDR3 DNA: TGTGCCAGCAGTCCTACTAGCGGAGGGACCGGGGAGCTGTTTTTT

D gene: TRBD1
J gene: TRBJ1-2
V gene: TRBV6-1
clone size: -
CDR3 protein: CASSESTGVGYTF
CDR3 DNA: TGTGCCAGCAGTGAATCCACAGGGGTCGGCTACACCTTC

D gene: -
J gene: TRBJ2-2
V gene: TRBV19
clone size: -
CDR3 protein: CASISLRGWTGELFF
CDR3 DNA: TGTGCCAGTATTTCCCTGAGGGGTTGGACCGGGGAGCTGTTTTTT

D gene: -
J gene: TRBJ2-7
V gene: TRBV3-1/TRBV3-2
clone size: -
CDR3 protein: CASSQTPSGDEQYF
CDR3 DNA: TGTGCCAGCAGCCAAACCCCCTCGGGGGACGAGCAGTACTTC

D gene: -
J gene: TRBJ2-6
V gene: TRBV4-3
clone size: -
CDR3 protein: CASSQDPPGSPSGANVLTF
CDR3 DNA: TGCGCCAGCAGCCAAGATCCCCCAGGGTCCCCTAGTGGGGCCAACGTCCTGACTTTC

D gene: TRBD2
J gene: TRBJ2-7
V gene: TRBV7-2
clone size: -
CDR3 protein: CASSLRTLLAGVGEQYF
CDR3 DNA: TGTGCCAGCAGCTTAAGGACCCTACTAGCGGGAGTCGGCGAGCAGTACTTC

D gene: -
J gene: TRBJ2-2
V gene: TRBV9
clone size: -
CDR3 protein: CASSPTGTPTGELFF
CDR3 DNA: TGTGCCAGCAGCCCGACCGGGACTCCAACCGGGGAGCTGTTTTTT